The clone carrying this TCR beta chain was observed a handful of times. Its antigen is still unknown. Survey-level immunoSEQ v3.0 assays were run. Profiled with immunoSEQ multiplex PCR; TCRdb holds only in-frame clones, not every one. The sample contains over 30,000 clones, over 80% of which appear only once. Samples held roughly 0.9-10 million cryopreserved PBMC, and DNA extraction followed. These data come from a study of long-term antiretroviral therapy in people with HIV. Whole-study context: First collections came about a decade before the 2015 immediate-ART recommendation.

Notes on the study in general: Repertoires with HIV possessed tighter CDR3 length spans than those of controls. Clonal expansions arising prior to ART prevailed in the repertoire at every time point.

The V end was cut by 4 bases, the J end by 4 bases, with 8 bases between. Germline CDR1 reads MNHEY; CDR2 reads SMNVEV (reference sequence). The CDR3 covers 13 residues. The chain has TRBV27 and TRBJ2-1; a possible D gene is TRBD1 (5 bases). Sequenced material: unsorted PBMCs, taken 1 year after starting antiretroviral therapy. This receptor was obtained from a man between 18 and 35 years old with HIV. CDR3 loop: CASSWGQYNEQFF. For the CDR3, the DNA is TGTGCCAGCAGTTGGGGCCAGTACAATGAGCAGTTCTTC.